This TCR beta chain is drawn from a study of cytomegalovirus exposure and HLA in healthy donors. Study-level background: Genetic ancestry analysis placed more than 80% of the 300 to 400 donors that were genotyped in the Caucasian-associated cluster.

The primer mix had 60 Vbeta and 13 Jbeta primers. Produced via immunoSEQ multiplex PCR; TCRdb's table is partial and in-frame only. Here the sample spans 95,000 to 150,000 clones, 70% to 80% being singletons. The sequence was obtained from a man in his forties in good health and CMV-seropositive. The specimen was PBMCs.

The CDR3 region has the DNA TGTGCCAGCAGCTTCGACAGGAATGGCTACACCTTC. Protein: CASSFDRNGYTF. The chain combines TRBV7-9 with TRBJ1-2; TRBD1 is a possible D gene (6 bases). Germline CDR1 reads SEHNR; CDR2 reads FQNEAQ (reference sequence). CDR3 size: 12 residues. Trimming removed 3 bases at V and 6 bases at J, with 8 bases between.